This TCR beta chain was captured by sequencing in a study of low-dose radiotherapy and immunotherapy resistance in tumors. Study summary: Patients of Cohort 1 had 0.5 Gy fractions every 2 weeks, which summed to 6.5 Gy.

The germline V gene has CDR1 GTSNPN and CDR2 SVGIG (reference sequence). CDR3 length: 13 residues. V was cut by 4 bases and J by 7 bases, with 13 bases left in between. This clonotype has a count of ten or more. Over roughly 18 PCR cycles, TCRs were amplified from a constant-region primer and V-primer adapter. Each CDR3 protein gets one entry after TCRdb re-called the reads with MiXCR. The sample lists approximately 52,000 distinct CDR3 sequences, around 34% occurring once. The time point here: after trial treatment. Treatment of the sample: LDRT plus nivolumab, ipilimumab, low-dose cyclophosphamide and aspirin (RACIN trial). Donors were given nivolumab, ipilimumab, aspirin, low-dose cyclophosphamide and low-dose radiotherapy. As a condition of eligibility, patients had advanced solid tumors lacking tumor-infiltrating lymphocytes.

The sequence was obtained from a male donor with rectosigmoid adenocarcinoma. The sample in question was PBMCs, obtained after low-dose radiotherapy plus immunotherapy. The chain recombines TRBV30 with TRBJ2-2; the D gene could be TRBD1 or TRBD2 (6 bases each). The CDR3 region has the DNA TGTGCCTGGACCTCCGGAGGGGGCGGGGAGCTGTTTTTT. Protein: CAWTSGGGGELFF.